A single sample gave rise to the 24 T cell receptor beta chains below, sequenced in a study of T cells in localized non-small cell lung cancer. The assay was immunoSEQ multiplex PCR, and TCRdb's table has in-frame clones only and misses some. Here the sample spans about 56,000 clones, 80% to 90% being singletons. Sequences were derived from peripheral blood, sampled before any cancer treatment. These receptors were taken from a woman aged 40-70 years with stage I lung adenocarcinoma.

The CDR3 here is CASSAYGRGGADTQYF. CDR3 sequence (DNA): TGTGCCAGCAGCGCCTATGGGCGGGGGGGCGCAGATACGCAGTATTTT. The J gene is TRBJ2-3, the V gene TRBV7-9, with 9 positions matching TRBD2. Germline assignment: CDR1 SEHNR and CDR2 FQNEAQ (reference sequence). V dropped 5 bases and J dropped 4; count of bases not matched to a gene: 10. This CDR3 is built from 16 residues.

The rearrangement uses TRBV2 and TRBJ1-1, with D uncertain. The CDR3 is 12 amino acids. CDR1 is SNHLY, CDR2 FYNNEI, per germline. With 7 bases removed from V and 4 bases from J, the gap between germline ends came to 10 bases. The CDR3: CASIPRVTEAFF. CDR3 DNA: TGTGCCAGCATACCTCGGGTCACTGAAGCTTTCTTT.

This clone was counted only a few times. The V and J genes are TRBV7-9 and TRBJ2-4; TRBD1 matches at 9 bases. Germline V CDR1 and CDR2: SEHNR, FQNEAQ (reference sequence). V was pared by 0 bases and J by 4 bases, with 4 bases of the junction left unmatched. This CDR3 region has 16 residues. CDR3 loop: CASSLAGTGTKNIQYF. The CDR3 nucleotides are TGTGCCAGCAGCTTAGCGGGGACAGGGACTAAAAACATTCAGTACTTC.

The chain couples TRBV30 to TRBJ2-1, with a tentative D call TRBD2 (7 bases). V shed 4 bases and J shed 8 bases, with 12 bases lying between them. The CDR3 spans 12 residues. Germline CDR1 GTSNPN, CDR2 SVGIG (reference sequence). As DNA, the CDR3 is TGTGCCTGGACGAGGGGGGGCGATGAGCAGTTCTTC. The encoded protein is CAWTRGGDEQFF.

This chain uses TRBV10-3 with TRBJ2-3; D perhaps matches TRBD1 (5 bases). The germline gives CDR1 ENHRY, CDR2 SYGVKD. The CDR3 consists of 15 residues. Trimming pared 7 bases from V and 2 bases from J, leaving 16 bases between. The CDR3, as DNA: TGTGCCATCATCAGACAGAACGCACTCACAGATACGCAGTATTTT. This translates into CAIIRQNALTDTQYF.

This clone was seen a single time. This chain joins TRBV13 and TRBJ1-4; D is unclear. Germline CDR1 and CDR2: PRHDT and FYEKMQ (reference sequence). The CDR3 is 13 residues long. Trimming removed 2 bases from V and 4 bases from J, with 5 bases in between. The CDR3 loop is CASSLWSNEKLFF. CDR3 sequence (DNA): TGTGCCAGCAGCTTATGGAGTAATGAAAAACTGTTTTTT. The whole variable domain, remainder taken from reference TRBV13 and TRBJ1-4, is AAGVIQSPRHLIKEKRETATLKCYPIPRHDTVYWYQQGPGQDPQFLISFYEKMQSDKGSIPDRFSAQQFSDYHSELNMSSLELGDSALYFCASSLWSNEKLFFGSGTQLSVL.

The rearrangement links TRBV5-1 to TRBJ2-5, with D hard to call. Trimming took 4 bases from V and 5 from J, leaving 9 bases between them. CDR1 and CDR2 (germline): SGHRS, YFSETQ. This CDR3 is 12 amino acids long. The DNA of the CDR3 is TGCGCCAGCAGCCGAGGCGTTGAGACCCAGTACTTC. Amino acid sequence: CASSRGVETQYF.

The rearrangement joins TRBV5-1 to TRBJ1-6; a possible D gene is TRBD1 (5 bases). Trimming removed 5 bases at V and 8 bases at J, with 17 bases between. Germline assignment: CDR1 SGHRS and CDR2 YFSETQ. This CDR3 has 15 residues. In DNA, the CDR3 is TGCGCCAGCAGTTCCAATTCAGGGTTCGATTCACCCCTCCACTTT. It specifies CASSSNSGFDSPLHF.

The rearrangement links TRBV7-2 to TRBJ1-6, with TRBD1 identical over 9 bases. The CDR3 extends over 17 amino acids. Trimming at V came to 2 bases and at J to 6 bases, leaving 8 bases not matched to a gene. The V gene's germline CDR1 is SGHTA and CDR2 FQGNSA. CDR3 amino acids: CASSLSPYRGPNSPLHF. CDR3 nucleotide sequence: TGTGCCAGCAGCTTAAGTCCGTACAGGGGGCCTAATTCACCCCTCCACTTT.

This clone was detected only a few times. V and J are TRBV10-3 and TRBJ1-1; possible D gene TRBD1, 5 bases. The CDR3 extends over 15 amino acids. The V gene's germline CDR1 is ENHRY and CDR2 SYGVKD. The germline V and J ends were trimmed by 6 bases and 1 base, with 15 bases remaining between them. CDR3 DNA sequence: TGTGCCATCAGCCAGCCGGGGGTCGGGAACACTGAAGCTTTCTTT. This gives the protein CAISQPGVGNTEAFF.

The CDR3 DNA is TGTGCCAGTGGGACAGGGAGGAACACCGGGGAGCTGTTTTTT. Translated: CASGTGRNTGELFF. V usage is TRBV19 and J usage is TRBJ2-2; 9 bases fit TRBD1. The CDR3 consists of 14 residues. J was trimmed by 1 base and V by 8 bases; bases with no gene match: 2. The germline gives CDR1 LNHDA, CDR2 SQIVND (reference sequence).

The chain carries TRBV6-5 and TRBJ2-7; 11 bases map to TRBD1. CDR1 is MNHEY, CDR2 SVGAGI, per germline. The CDR3 loop spans 15 amino acids. Germline trimming cut 2 bases from V and 3 bases from J; bases unmatched to any gene: 3. CDR3 DNA sequence: TGTGCCAGCAGTTACAAGGGGACAGGGGGCTACGAGCAGTACTTC. Its translation is CASSYKGTGGYEQYF.

The J gene is TRBJ1-4, the V gene TRBV6-5, with D tentatively TRBD1 (6 bases). This CDR3 has 14 amino acids. In germline, CDR1 is MNHEY, CDR2 SVGAGI. Trimming cost V 6 bases and J 8 bases, with 16 bases left between them. CDR3 residues: CASRMTGGVEKLFF. The CDR3 DNA is TGTGCCAGCAGAATGACAGGCGGGGTGGAAAAACTGTTTTTT.

This clone was recorded once. The V and J genes are TRBV5-6 and TRBJ1-2; possible D gene TRBD1, 5 bases. V was pared by 4 bases and J by 4 bases, with 11 bases between. CDR1 is SGHDT, CDR2 YYEEEE, per germline. This CDR3 spans 13 amino acids. The CDR3 nucleotides are TGTGCCAGCAGCGGGGTGGGGGTCTATGGCTACACCTTC. Protein sequence: CASSGVGVYGYTF.

The CDR3 DNA follows: TGTGCCAGCAGCGTAGTGGCGGAGTATGGTGAGCAGTTCTTC. Residues: CASSVVAEYGEQFF. The rearrangement uses TRBV9 and TRBJ2-1, with D hard to call. CDR3 length: 14 amino acids. CDR1 is SGDLS and CDR2 is YYNGEE in the germline V gene. Trimming shortened V by 0 bases and J by 9 bases, and 13 bases separated the two germline ends.

This rearrangement joins TRBV5-6 to TRBJ1-4, with unresolved D. Trimming pared 0 bases from V and 3 bases from J, leaving 6 bases between. The germline gives CDR1 SGHDT, CDR2 YYEEEE. This CDR3 is 14 amino acids long. The CDR3 spells CASSLGPANEKLFF. CDR3 nucleotides: TGTGCCAGCAGCTTGGGGCCGGCTAATGAAAAACTGTTTTTT.

The chain recombines TRBV20-1 with TRBJ2-3; no definite D call. The germline V gene encodes CDR1 DFQATT and CDR2 SNEGSKA (reference sequence). This CDR3 spans 11 amino acids. Trimming shortened V by 3 bases and J by 4 bases, and 5 bases separated the two germline ends. CDR3 DNA sequence: TGCAGTGCTAGTCAGGCAGATACGCAGTATTTT. As protein: CSASQADTQYF.

This rearrangement joins TRBV21-1 to TRBJ2-7. TRBV21-1 is a documented pseudogene. This CDR3 comprises 11 residues. DNA for the CDR3: TGTGCCAGCCCCTTTCGCCACGAGCAGTACTTC. The encoded protein is CASPFRHEQYF.

This sequence joins TRBV5-8 and TRBJ1-5, with D possibly TRBD1 on 5 matching bases. The germline CDR1 and CDR2 sequences are SGHTS and YDEGEE. The CDR3 totals 14 residues. V gave up 5 bases and J gave up 4 bases, with 13 bases separating them. CDR3 nucleotide sequence: TGTGCCAGCAGATATAGTGGGGGGAATCAGCCCCAGCATTTT. Amino acids: CASRYSGGNQPQHF.

This clone was observed a single time. The CDR3 sequence: CASSLRGGAGEQFF. In DNA form, the CDR3 reads TGCGCCAGCAGCTTGCGCGGGGGGGCCGGTGAGCAGTTCTTC. V and J are TRBV5-1 and TRBJ2-1, with 9 bases identical to TRBD2. Germline CDR1 SGHRS, CDR2 YFSETQ. The CDR3 has 14 amino acids. V trimming: 1 base; J trimming: 9 bases; junction bases outside the gene matches: 5. Full variable domain (outside the CDR3, taken from reference TRBV5-1 and TRBJ2-1): KAGVTQTPRYLIKTRGQQVTLSCSPISGHRSVSWYQQTPGQGLQFLFEYFSETQRNKGNFPGRFSGRQFSNSRSEMNVSTLELGDSALYLCASSLRGGAGEQFFGPGTRLTVL.

This chain links TRBV29-1 with TRBJ1-4; 11 positions agree with TRBD1. This CDR3 is 15 amino acids long. The V gene end was trimmed by 4 bases and the J gene end by 5 bases; junction bases not matched to a gene: 6. In germline, CDR1 is SQVTM, CDR2 ANQGSEA. The CDR3 coding sequence is TGCAGCGTTGGTAGGACAGGGGGCGCGAATGAAAAACTGTTTTTT. Amino acid sequence: CSVGRTGGANEKLFF.

This chain connects TRBV7-2 to TRBJ1-1; D not certain. Trimming removed 1 base at V and 6 bases at J, with 6 bases between. This CDR3 has 12 amino acids. Germline V gives CDR1 SGHTA, CDR2 FQGNSA. The CDR3, as DNA: TGTGCCAGCAGCTTAGGAAGGTCTGAAGCTTTCTTT. It translates to CASSLGRSEAFF. The whole variable domain, filled in from reference TRBV7-2 and TRBJ1-1, reads GAGVSQSPSNKVTEKGKDVELRCDPISGHTALYWYRQSLGQGLEFLIYFQGNSAPDKSGLPSDRFSAERTGGSVSTLTIQRTQQEDSAVYLCASSLGRSEAFFGQGTRLTVV.

This clone was seen only a few times. V and J are TRBV2 and TRBJ1-1; no reliable D call. The germline gives CDR1 SNHLY, CDR2 FYNNEI. The length of the CDR3 is 14 residues. V shed 6 bases and J shed 3 bases, with 14 bases lying between them. The CDR3 reads CASRLGVQDTEAFF. DNA of the CDR3: TGTGCCAGCAGACTGGGCGTGCAGGACACTGAAGCTTTCTTT. The full variable domain, rest sourced from reference TRBV2 and TRBJ1-1, is EPEVTQTPSHQVTQMGQEVILRCVPISNHLYFYWYRQILGQKVEFLVSFYNNEISEKSEIFDDQFSVERPDGSNFTLKIRSTKLEDSAMYFCASRLGVQDTEAFFGQGTRLTVV.

The chain carries TRBV28 and TRBJ2-3; tentatively, D is TRBD1 (9 bases). V dropped 5 bases and J dropped 6 bases, with 21 bases sitting between them. Looked up from germline, CDR1 is MDHEN and CDR2 is SYDVKM. CDR3 length: 16 amino acids. CDR3: CASSQMGQGLGDTQYF. The CDR3 coding sequence is TGTGCCAGCAGTCAGATGGGACAGGGACTAGGGGATACGCAGTATTTT.